Listed below are T cell receptor beta chains from one sample, sequenced in a study of preoperative IRX-2 immunotherapy in early breast cancer. The data were produced by immunoSEQ multiplex PCR, yet TCRdb's version contains in-frame clones alone and is incomplete. The sample lists around 13,000 clones; roughly 93% were seen once. This material was collected from a patient treated with IRX-2 immunotherapy. These receptors all stem from a human donor with breast cancer. Both conserved end residues are part of each CDR3. The D gene is left open where the match is weak. Clone size appears in some rows only: once, few, many, or a class for an expanded clone.

V: TRBV28; J: TRBJ2-2; D: TRBD1; size: -; CDR3: CAGGTGDNTGELFF
V: TRBV11-2; J: TRBJ2-3; D: -; size: -; CDR3: CASSLDGQRTDTQYF
V: TRBV6-1; J: TRBJ1-1; D: -; size: -; CDR3: CASPPTVGAAEAFF
V: TRBV2; J: TRBJ1-2; D: -; size: -; CDR3: CARQGRYGYTF
V: TRBV7-6; J: TRBJ1-3; D: TRBD1; size: -; CDR3: CASSLIETGTGNTIYF
V: TRBV6-1; J: TRBJ1-3; D: -; size: large; CDR3: CASTPLADSGNTIYF
V: TRBV5-1; J: TRBJ2-5; D: TRBD2; size: -; CDR3: CASSPSGGGPRETQYF
V: TRBV4-2; J: TRBJ2-1; D: -; size: -; CDR3: CASSYLRGEQFF
V: TRBV7-9; J: TRBJ2-3; D: TRBD1; size: -; CDR3: CASSLGQGLKDTQYF
V: TRBV5-1; J: TRBJ1-3; D: -; size: -; CDR3: CASSLDGRGGSNTIYF
V: TRBV7-9; J: TRBJ2-7; D: TRBD2; size: -; CDR3: CASSGGDGTYEQYF
V: TRBV11-3; J: TRBJ1-1; D: -; size: -; CDR3: CASSFSGNMNTEAFF
V: TRBV7-2; J: TRBJ1-2; D: -; size: -; CDR3: CASSLGNLYGYTF
V: TRBV29-1; J: TRBJ2-5; D: -; size: -; CDR3: CITRMGETQYF
V: TRBV7-8; J: TRBJ1-1; D: TRBD1; size: -; CDR3: CASSLQGAFALNTEAFF
V: TRBV5-6; J: TRBJ1-5; D: TRBD1; size: -; CDR3: CASSMGQGRSAQPQHF
V: TRBV10-3; J: TRBJ2-7; D: TRBD2; size: -; CDR3: CAFGTSGGATRNEQYF
V: TRBV15; J: TRBJ2-1; D: TRBD2; size: few; CDR3: CATSRDGASGAEQFF
V: TRBV5-1; J: TRBJ2-2; D: TRBD1; size: -; CDR3: CASSSLSWDRVTGELFF
V: TRBV5-1; J: TRBJ2-7; D: TRBD2; size: -; CDR3: CASSWGLAGAYEQYF
V: TRBV27; J: TRBJ1-5; D: TRBD1; size: -; CDR3: CASSAWTGLGRDQPQHF
V: TRBV15; J: TRBJ1-5; D: -; size: -; CDR3: CATSRRSGAGRQPQHF
V: TRBV7-2; J: TRBJ2-7; D: TRBD2; size: -; CDR3: CASSLNGGASYEQYF
V: TRBV18; J: TRBJ2-2; D: -; size: once; CDR3: CASSPPALAESTGELFF
V: TRBV7-2; J: TRBJ1-2; D: TRBD1; size: once; CDR3: CASSSGQGFGYTF
V: TRBV30; J: TRBJ2-2; D: -; size: -; CDR3: CAWSVTRVELFF
V: TRBV29-1; J: TRBJ1-3; D: -; size: -; CDR3: CSVNTGGSGNTIYF
V: TRBV20-1; J: TRBJ2-1; D: -; size: -; CDR3: CSAEVLNEQFF
V: TRBV28; J: TRBJ2-3; D: -; size: few; CDR3: CATLTGRQTDTQYF
V: TRBV5-1; J: TRBJ2-1; D: TRBD2; size: -; CDR3: CASSLEPSGGNSYNEQFF
V: TRBV18; J: TRBJ1-2; D: -; size: -; CDR3: CASSPMGGRANYGYTF
V: TRBV5-1; J: TRBJ1-1; D: -; size: once; CDR3: CASSSPTLNTEAFF
V: TRBV5-6; J: TRBJ1-1; D: -; size: -; CDR3: CASTLPGDDTEAFF
V: TRBV7-2; J: TRBJ2-5; D: TRBD2; size: -; CDR3: CASSLLGRGSGGAETQYF
V: TRBV28; J: TRBJ2-3; D: -; size: -; CDR3: CASSLGTSDTQYF
V: TRBV5-1; J: TRBJ2-1; D: TRBD2; size: once; CDR3: CASSRASGGGEQFF
V: TRBV5-5; J: TRBJ2-7; D: -; size: -; CDR3: CASSLGGLPEQYF
V: TRBV15; J: TRBJ1-4; D: -; size: -; CDR3: CATSSAFGGGNEKLFF
V: TRBV4-1; J: TRBJ2-1; D: TRBD2; size: once; CDR3: CASSQVSPTSGGNEQFF
V: TRBV10-3; J: TRBJ1-4; D: -; size: -; CDR3: CATRDSSVGEKLFF
V: TRBV7-6; J: TRBJ2-7; D: -; size: -; CDR3: CASSLGIGDEQYF
V: TRBV19; J: TRBJ1-4; D: -; size: -; CDR3: CASSTQRAPNEKLFF
V: TRBV6-6; J: TRBJ2-5; D: -; size: -; CDR3: CASSWTDQETQYF